This record looks at one TCR beta chain sequence and its context. The data belong to a study of T cell changes during pregnancy in multiple sclerosis. The CDR3 spans 14 residues. CDR1 is MNHEY and CDR2 is SMNVEV in the germline V gene (reference sequence). V lost 8 bases, J lost 4 bases, and 7 bases stayed unmatched. Repertoires were generated with immunoSEQ multiplex PCR, while TCRdb's copy carries only in-frame clones and drops some. The sample consists of about 69,000 clones, just over 90% of them appearing once. V is TRBV27 and J is TRBJ2-1; TRBD2 aligns across 8 bases. The source was peripheral blood, collected in the third trimester of pregnancy. The TCR was taken from a female donor with multiple sclerosis, enrolled in a pregnancy study. The CDR3 protein is CASQNLAGYNEQFF. The DNA for the CDR3 is TGTGCCAGCCAAAATCTAGCGGGTTACAATGAGCAGTTCTTC.